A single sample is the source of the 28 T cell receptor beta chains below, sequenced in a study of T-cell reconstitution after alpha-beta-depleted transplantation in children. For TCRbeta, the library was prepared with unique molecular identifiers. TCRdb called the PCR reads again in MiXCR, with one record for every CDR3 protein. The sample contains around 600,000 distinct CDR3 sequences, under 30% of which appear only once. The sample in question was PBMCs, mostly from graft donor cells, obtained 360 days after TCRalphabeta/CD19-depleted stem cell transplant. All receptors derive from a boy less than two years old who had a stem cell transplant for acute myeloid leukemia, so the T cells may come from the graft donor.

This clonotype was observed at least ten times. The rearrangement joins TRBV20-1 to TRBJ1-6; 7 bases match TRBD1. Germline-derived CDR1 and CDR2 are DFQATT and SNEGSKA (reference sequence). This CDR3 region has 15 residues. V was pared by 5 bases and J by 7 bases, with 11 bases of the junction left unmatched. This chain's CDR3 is CSARRGGTVNSPLHF. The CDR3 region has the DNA TGCAGTGCTCGTAGAGGAGGGACAGTAAATTCACCCCTCCACTTT.

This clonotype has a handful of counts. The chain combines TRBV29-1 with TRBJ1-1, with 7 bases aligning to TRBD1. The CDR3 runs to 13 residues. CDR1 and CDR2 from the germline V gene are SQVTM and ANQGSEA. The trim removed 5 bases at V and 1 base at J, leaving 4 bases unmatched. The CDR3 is CSVSTGQNTEAFF. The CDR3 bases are TGCAGCGTTTCGACAGGGCAGAACACTGAAGCTTTCTTT. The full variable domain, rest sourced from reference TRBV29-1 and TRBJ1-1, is SAVISQKPSRDICQRGTSLTIQCQVDSQVTMMFWYRQQPGQSLTLIATANQGSEATYESGFVIDKFPISRPNLTFSTLTVSNMSPEDSSIYLCSVSTGQNTEAFFGQGTRLTVV.

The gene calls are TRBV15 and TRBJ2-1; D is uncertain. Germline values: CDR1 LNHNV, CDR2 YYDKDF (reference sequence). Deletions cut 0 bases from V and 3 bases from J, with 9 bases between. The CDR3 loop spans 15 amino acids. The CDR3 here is CATSREVGLYNEQFF. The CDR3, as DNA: TGTGCCACCAGCAGAGAAGTCGGGCTCTACAATGAGCAGTTCTTC.

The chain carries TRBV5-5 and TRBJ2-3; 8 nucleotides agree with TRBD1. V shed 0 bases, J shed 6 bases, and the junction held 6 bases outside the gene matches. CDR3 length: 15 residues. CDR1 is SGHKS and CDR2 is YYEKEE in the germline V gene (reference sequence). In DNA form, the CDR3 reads TGTGCCAGCAGCTTGGGGCAGGGGGCGCGGGATACGCAGTATTTT. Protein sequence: CASSLGQGARDTQYF.

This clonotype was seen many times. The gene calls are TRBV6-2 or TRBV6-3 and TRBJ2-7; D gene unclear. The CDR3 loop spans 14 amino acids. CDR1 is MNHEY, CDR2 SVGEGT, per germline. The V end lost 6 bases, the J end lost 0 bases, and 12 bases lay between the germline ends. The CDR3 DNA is TGTGCCAGCAGGACCCTAGGTTCCTCCTACGAGCAGTACTTC. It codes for CASRTLGSSYEQYF.

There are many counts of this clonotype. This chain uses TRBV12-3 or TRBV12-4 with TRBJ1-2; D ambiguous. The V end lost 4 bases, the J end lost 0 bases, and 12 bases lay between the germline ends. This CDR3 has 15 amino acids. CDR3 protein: CASSWTASTNYGYTF. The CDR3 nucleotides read TGTGCCAGCAGTTGGACCGCGTCTACTAACTATGGCTACACCTTC.

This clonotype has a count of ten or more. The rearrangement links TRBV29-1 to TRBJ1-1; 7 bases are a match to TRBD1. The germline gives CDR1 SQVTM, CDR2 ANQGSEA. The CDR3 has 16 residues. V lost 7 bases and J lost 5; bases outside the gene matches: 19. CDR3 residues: CSDGVIRTGGKTEAFF. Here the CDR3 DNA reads TGCAGCGATGGAGTTATCCGGACAGGAGGAAAGACTGAAGCTTTCTTT.

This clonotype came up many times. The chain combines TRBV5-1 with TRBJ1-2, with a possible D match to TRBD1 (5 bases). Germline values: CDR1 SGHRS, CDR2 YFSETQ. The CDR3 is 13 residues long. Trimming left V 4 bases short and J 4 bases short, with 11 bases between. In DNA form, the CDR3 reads TGCGCCAGCAGCGCACAGGCGCGCTATGGCTACACCTTC. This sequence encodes CASSAQARYGYTF.

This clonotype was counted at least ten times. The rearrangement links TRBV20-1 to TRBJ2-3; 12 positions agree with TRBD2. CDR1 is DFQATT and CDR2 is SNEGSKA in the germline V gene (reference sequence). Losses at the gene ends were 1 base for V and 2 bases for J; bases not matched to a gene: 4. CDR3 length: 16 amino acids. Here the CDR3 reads CSARVGLAGYTDTQYF. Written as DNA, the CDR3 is TGCAGTGCTAGAGTGGGACTAGCGGGTTACACAGATACGCAGTATTTT.

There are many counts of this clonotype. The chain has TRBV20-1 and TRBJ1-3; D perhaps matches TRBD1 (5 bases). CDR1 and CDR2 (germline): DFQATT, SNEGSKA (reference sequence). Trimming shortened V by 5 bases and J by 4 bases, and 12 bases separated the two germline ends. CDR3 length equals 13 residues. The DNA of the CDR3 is TGCAGTGCTCAAGGACATAGGGGAAACACCATATATTTT. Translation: CSAQGHRGNTIYF.

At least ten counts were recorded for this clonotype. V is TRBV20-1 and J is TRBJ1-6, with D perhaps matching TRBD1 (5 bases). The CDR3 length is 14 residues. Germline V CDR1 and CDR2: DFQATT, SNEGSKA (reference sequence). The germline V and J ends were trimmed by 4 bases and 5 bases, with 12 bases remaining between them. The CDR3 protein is CSATQDTDNSPLHF. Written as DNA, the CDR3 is TGCAGTGCTACCCAGGACACCGATAATTCACCCCTCCACTTT.

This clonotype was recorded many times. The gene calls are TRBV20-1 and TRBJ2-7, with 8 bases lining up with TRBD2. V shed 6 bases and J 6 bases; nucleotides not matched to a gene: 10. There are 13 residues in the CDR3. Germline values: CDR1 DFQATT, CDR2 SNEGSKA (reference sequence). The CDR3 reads CSAPHGGAIEQYV. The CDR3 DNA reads TGCAGTGCCCCCCACGGGGGGGCCATCGAGCAGTACGTC.

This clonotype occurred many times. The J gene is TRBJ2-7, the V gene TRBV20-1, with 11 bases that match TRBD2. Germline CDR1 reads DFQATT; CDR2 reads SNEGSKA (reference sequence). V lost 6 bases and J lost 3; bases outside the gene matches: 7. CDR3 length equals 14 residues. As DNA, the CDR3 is TGCAGTGCAAACCCTAGCGGGGGGAGCTACGAGCAGTACTTC. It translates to CSANPSGGSYEQYF.

As DNA, the CDR3 is TGTGCCACCAGCAGAGATCGCCTAGAGACCCAGTACTTC. The encoded protein is CATSRDRLETQYF. The chain carries TRBV15 and TRBJ2-5; D is unclear. Trimming took 0 bases from V and 4 from J, leaving 6 bases between them. The CDR3 has 13 amino acids. Germline assignment: CDR1 LNHNV and CDR2 YYDKDF (reference sequence).

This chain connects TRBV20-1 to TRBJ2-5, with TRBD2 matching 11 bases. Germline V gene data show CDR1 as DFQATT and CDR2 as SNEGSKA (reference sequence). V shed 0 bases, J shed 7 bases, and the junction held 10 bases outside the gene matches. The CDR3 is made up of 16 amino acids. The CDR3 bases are TGCAGTGCTAGAGATGCTAGCGGGGGGAGGGGAGTGACCCAGTACTTC. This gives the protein CSARDASGGRGVTQYF.

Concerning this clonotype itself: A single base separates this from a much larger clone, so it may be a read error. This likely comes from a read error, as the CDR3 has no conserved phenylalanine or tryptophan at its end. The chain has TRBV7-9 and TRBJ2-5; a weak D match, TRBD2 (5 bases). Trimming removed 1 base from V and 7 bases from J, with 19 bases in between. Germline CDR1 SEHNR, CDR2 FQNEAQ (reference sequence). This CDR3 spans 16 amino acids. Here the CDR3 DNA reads TGTGCCAGCAGCTTAGGCGGGCGCGGAAGAGCGAGGACCCAGTACTCC. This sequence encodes CASSLGGRGRARTQYS.

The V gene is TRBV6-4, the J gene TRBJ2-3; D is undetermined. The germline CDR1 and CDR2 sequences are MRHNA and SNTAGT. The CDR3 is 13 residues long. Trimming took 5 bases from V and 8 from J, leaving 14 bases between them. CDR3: CASSRDSMATQYF. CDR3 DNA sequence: TGTGCCAGCAGTCGAGACTCGATGGCTACGCAGTATTTT.

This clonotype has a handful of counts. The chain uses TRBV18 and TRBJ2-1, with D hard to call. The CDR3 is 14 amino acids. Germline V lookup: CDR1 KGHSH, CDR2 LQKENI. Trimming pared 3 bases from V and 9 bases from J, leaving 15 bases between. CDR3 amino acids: CASSPPVRSGEQFF. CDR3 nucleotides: TGTGCCAGCTCACCCCCGGTGCGGTCAGGTGAGCAGTTCTTC. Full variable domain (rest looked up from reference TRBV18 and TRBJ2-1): NAGVMQNPRHLVRRRGQEARLRCSPMKGHSHVYWYRQLPEEGLKFMVYLQKENIIDESGMPKERFSAEFPKEGPSILRIQQVVRGDSAAYFCASSPPVRSGEQFFGPGTRLTVL.

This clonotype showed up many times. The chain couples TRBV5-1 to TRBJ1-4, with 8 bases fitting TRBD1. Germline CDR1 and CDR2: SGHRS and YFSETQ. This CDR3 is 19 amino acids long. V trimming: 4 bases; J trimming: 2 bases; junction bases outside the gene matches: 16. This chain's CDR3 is CASSTGQGAGFGTNEKLFF. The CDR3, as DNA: TGCGCCAGCAGCACCGGACAGGGAGCGGGTTTTGGGACTAATGAAAAACTGTTTTTT.

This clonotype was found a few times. Here the CDR3 DNA reads TGTGCCAGCAGTAGCCCTGATAGCAATCAGCCCCAGCATTTT. Translating it yields CASSSPDSNQPQHF. The rearrangement uses TRBV27 and TRBJ1-5; the D is unclear. V was pared by 5 bases and J by 0 bases, with 8 bases between. Per germline, CDR1 MNHEY and CDR2 SMNVEV (reference sequence). This CDR3 comprises 14 residues.

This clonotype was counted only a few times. The CDR3 nucleotides read TGTGCCAGCACGCCTACGGGGGGACTTAATGAAAAACTGTTTTTT. Amino acid sequence: CASTPTGGLNEKLFF. J is TRBJ1-4 and V is TRBV27; tentatively, D is TRBD1 (5 bases). Germline V CDR1 and CDR2: MNHEY, SMNVEV (reference sequence). V lost 7 bases, J lost 4 bases, and 16 bases lay in between. This CDR3 region has 15 residues.

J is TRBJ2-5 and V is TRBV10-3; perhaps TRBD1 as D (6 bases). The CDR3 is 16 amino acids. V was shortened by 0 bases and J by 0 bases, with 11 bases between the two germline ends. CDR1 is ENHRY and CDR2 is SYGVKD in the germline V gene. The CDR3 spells CAISESGGHYQETQYF. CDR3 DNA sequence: TGTGCCATCAGTGAGTCAGGGGGACACTACCAAGAGACCCAGTACTTC.

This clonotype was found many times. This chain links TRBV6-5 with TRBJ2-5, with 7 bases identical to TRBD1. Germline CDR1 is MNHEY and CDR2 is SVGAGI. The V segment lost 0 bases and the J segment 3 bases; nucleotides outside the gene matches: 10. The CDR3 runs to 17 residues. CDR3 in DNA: TGTGCCAGCAGTTACTCGAGAGCTACAGGGGCTGAAGAGACCCAGTACTTC. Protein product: CASSYSRATGAEETQYF.

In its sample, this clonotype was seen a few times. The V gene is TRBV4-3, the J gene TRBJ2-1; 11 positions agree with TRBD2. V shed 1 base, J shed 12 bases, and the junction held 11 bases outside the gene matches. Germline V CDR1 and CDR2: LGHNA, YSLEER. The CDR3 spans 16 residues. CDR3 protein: CASSQGLLAGAGMQFF. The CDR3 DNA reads TGCGCCAGCAGCCAAGGTTTACTAGCGGGGGCCGGTATGCAGTTCTTC.

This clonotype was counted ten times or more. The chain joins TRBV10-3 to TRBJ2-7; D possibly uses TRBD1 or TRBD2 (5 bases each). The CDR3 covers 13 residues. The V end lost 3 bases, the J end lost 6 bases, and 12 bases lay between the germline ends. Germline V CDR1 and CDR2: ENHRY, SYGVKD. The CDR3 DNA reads TGTGCCATCAGTGATACGGGGCGACGCGAGCAGTACTTC. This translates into CAISDTGRREQYF.

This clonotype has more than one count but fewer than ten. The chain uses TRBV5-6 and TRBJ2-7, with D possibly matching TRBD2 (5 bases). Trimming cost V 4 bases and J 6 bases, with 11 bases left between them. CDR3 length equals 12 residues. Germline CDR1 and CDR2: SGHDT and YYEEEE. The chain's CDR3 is CASSTDYSEQYV. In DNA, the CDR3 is TGTGCCAGCAGCACCGACTACAGCGAGCAGTACGTC.

The CDR3 DNA reads as TGTGCCAGCAGAATAACAGGGGGGATCTACGAGCAGTACTTC. It translates to CASRITGGIYEQYF. The chain combines TRBV6-1 with TRBJ2-7; 8 nucleotides line up with TRBD1. The CDR3 is 14 residues long. The junction had 7 bases not matched to a gene; V was cut back by 6 bases and J by 3 bases. CDR1 and CDR2 from the germline V gene are MNHNS and SASEGT.

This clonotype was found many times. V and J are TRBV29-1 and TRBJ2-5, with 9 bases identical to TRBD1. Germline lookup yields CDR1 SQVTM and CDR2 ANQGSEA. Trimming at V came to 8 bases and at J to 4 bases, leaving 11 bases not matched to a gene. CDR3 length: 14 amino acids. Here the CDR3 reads CSSRRDRVSETQYF. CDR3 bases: TGCAGCTCACGCCGGGACAGGGTGTCAGAGACCCAGTACTTC.